This T cell receptor beta chain was captured in a study of CD8 T cells in ankylosing spondylitis. Germline loops: CDR1 SQVTM, CDR2 ANQGSEA. V shed 7 bases, J shed 1 base, and the junction held 8 bases outside the gene matches. This CDR3 is 17 amino acids long. Study-wide findings and caveats: Matched ankylosing spondylitis synovial fluid reportedly contained a significantly enriched population of disease-linked clones. The study identified a TCR beta motif of under ten highly homologous variants that appeared characteristic of ankylosing spondylitis blood. In peripheral blood, disease-linked CD8+ clones occurred at relatively low frequencies. Some of the motif variants had earlier been found in reactive arthritis patients' fluid and blood.

TCRdb re-analysed the 5' RACE reads in MiXCR, keeping a single row per CDR3 protein. Of under 850,000 distinct CDR3 sequences in the sample, around 20% are singletons; the top ten hold around 20%. Comment on this clonotype: The antigen is undetermined.

The receptor's source is a male donor with ankylosing spondylitis. The sample consisted of blood, either unsorted or a sorted T cell fraction (not recorded which). The chain uses TRBV29-1 and TRBJ2-3; the match to TRBD2 covers 16 bases. The CDR3 spells CSAGTSGGASGTDTQYF. The CDR3 DNA reads as TGCAGCGCTGGGACTAGCGGGGGGGCCTCTGGCACAGATACGCAGTATTTT.